Included here is one T cell receptor (beta chain) sequence, with context. The antigen it recognizes is unknown. The sample holds no much larger clone one base away, and base qualities are not on file. For the CD8 naive samples, CD45RO-negative cells were positively selected for CCR7, yielding a CD45RA+CCR7+ population from which TemRA cells were excluded. Healthy HIV-negative adults with no recently reported acute infections or vaccinations were included as donors. Every donor was a Caucasian adult residing in Nashville, Tennessee, USA. Blood was obtained by leukapheresis, after which PBMCs were separated by Ficoll-Histopaque density gradient centrifugation and cryopreserved in liquid nitrogen vapor phase. Analytical flow cytometry was used to check the purity and quantity of each magnetically sorted T cell population. Each sorted fraction had its genomic DNA isolated and then quantified by UV absorbance on a Nanodrop 2000c.

From the germline V gene, CDR1 is SGHTA and CDR2 is FQGNSA. The junction shows trimming of 0 bases on V and 1 base on J, plus 9 bases between the germline ends. The CDR3 spans 15 residues, from the cysteine through the phenylalanine. The DNA shown is the 45-base CDR3, in frame from base 1. This specimen belongs to a study of shared clonotypes between healthy human individuals (dated by TCRdb to about 2020). With respect to the entire study: Two women and a few men aged 18 to 49 years were included in the cohort. For each donor, three plates each were used for CD4 naive and CD4 memory, two plates were used for CD8 naive, and one plate was used for CD8 memory. Blood TCR repertoires of five healthy adults were deeply sequenced to estimate repertoire size and the extent of clonotype sharing between individuals. To increase sequencing depth and limit assay-specific biases, TCR repertoire library preparation and sequencing were carried out by different laboratories using diverse techniques. Per donor, leukapheresis produced somewhere between about 0.94 and 9.5 billion PBMCs. What the work shows at the level of the full study, not this receptor alone: The small number of donors limited the genetic and exposure-history diversity represented. Only blood was sampled, and tissue TCR repertoires likely differ from those in blood. Naive subsets generally had larger estimated clonotype richness than memory subsets did. Higher generation probabilities were observed for clonotypes shared by all four sorted-subset donors than for non-shared clonotypes. When a handful of donors were compared, the shared fraction of clonotypes was around 5.1% for naive CD4, less than 4% for naive CD8, 2.3% for memory CD4, and less than 0.5% for memory CD8. Pairwise subsampling indicated that sequencing depth was expected to affect the degree of clonotype sharing among donors. Even with the large sequencing depth, rarefaction of the sorted-subset datasets indicated that sequencing was incomplete.

Using the deep immunoSEQ assay, TCR CDR3 regions were amplified from genomic DNA by multiplex PCR. Extracted genomic DNA from each cell subset was distributed evenly across all wells of several immunoSEQ 96-well plates, and each plate was treated as a replicate. For sorted subsets, 150 to 250 ng of genomic DNA, equivalent to 25,000 to 35,000 T cell genomes, went into each replicate PCR. Purified libraries were measured with a Qubit 3.0 fluorometer, size-checked on a Bioanalyzer 2100, and measured again with the KAPA Library Quantification kit. Every immunoSEQ 96-well plate was sequenced on a separate single-read 150-cycle Illumina NextSeq 550 flow cell. In the source study's methods: Because only junctional sequences without quality scores were contained in the immunoSEQ output, filtering matching that applied to full-length reads could not be performed. To assign V/J genes and CDR3, sequences were annotated against IMGT germline references using PyIR, a Python wrapper for IgBLAST v1.9. Reads were filtered out if the reads had weak V/J assignments (E-value above 1e-6), no CDR3, stop codons, out-of-frame junctions, or ambiguous translated residues. V3J clonotypes were defined as sequences sharing the same inferred V gene, J gene, and CDR3 amino acid sequence. To compute the percentage overlap between repertoires, the number of shared unique clonotypes was divided by the size of the smaller repertoire. Repertoire richness was assessed with RTK rarefaction, the Chao1 estimator, and Recon v2.1 estimates of unobserved clonotypes. Generation probabilities were computed with OLGA for all TCRbeta clonotypes obtained by the gDNA method from a handful of donors. TCRdb's version of the immuneACCESS table is confined to in-frame rearrangements and falls short of the full clone set. An unresolved V gene accounts for under half of the shortfall where checked; the remainder is of unknown origin. That table gives V, J and clone size, and the DNA gave D and trimming. The sample has around 1,900,000 clones on record, 93% of them singletons. The ten largest clones take up approximately 1.6% of the sample.

The V and J genes are TRBV7-2 and TRBJ2-5; the D gene assignment is ambiguous. The sequence derives from a man aged 18 to 29 in good health. Some clones in this sample may be carry-over from other donors' samples. Sequencing was performed on naive CD8+ T cells from PBMCs. The meaning of the sample's cell subset or site label: CD45RA+CCR7+. The DNA sequence is TGTGCCAGCAGCTTAGCGTACCAGATCCAAGAGACCCAGTACTTC. Protein translation: CASSLAYQIQETQYF.